This T cell receptor beta chain was captured in a study of Graves' ophthalmopathy and Graves' hyperthyroidism. Study-level findings and limits: Ophthalmopathy was separated from stable hyperthyroidism by a 13-signature model with 87.88% sensitivity and 75% to 83% specificity.

CDR3 regions of TCR beta were amplified from RNA transcripts. In the first round, RT-PCR was carried out with HTBI primers, and a multiplex PCR formed the second round. TCRdb processed the multiplex PCR reads anew with MiXCR; each CDR3 protein has one entry. The sample yields roughly 410,000 distinct CDR3 sequences, 15% seen once. Hyperthyroidism showing no ophthalmopathy within 18 months of follow-up was stable. People with hyperthyroidism were aged 18 to 65 and newly diagnosed, under 2 months' duration. Physicians reached a diagnosis by relying on clinical symptoms, serum thyroxine, TRAb, thyroid ultrasound and orbital computed tomography. This clonotype was counted at least ten times. Its target is not known. With 2 bases removed from V and 1 base from J, the gap between germline ends came to 11 bases. CDR1 is MNHEY and CDR2 is SVGAGI in the germline V gene. The CDR3 has 15 residues.

Sequenced: peripheral blood. The TCR sequence derives from a woman younger than 30 with stable Graves' hyperthyroidism. This chain uses TRBV6-5 with TRBJ1-1; tentatively, D is TRBD1 (5 bases). For the CDR3, the DNA is TGTGCCAGCAGTTACATAGGCAGGGAGAACACTGAAGCTTTCTTT. As protein: CASSYIGRENTEAFF.